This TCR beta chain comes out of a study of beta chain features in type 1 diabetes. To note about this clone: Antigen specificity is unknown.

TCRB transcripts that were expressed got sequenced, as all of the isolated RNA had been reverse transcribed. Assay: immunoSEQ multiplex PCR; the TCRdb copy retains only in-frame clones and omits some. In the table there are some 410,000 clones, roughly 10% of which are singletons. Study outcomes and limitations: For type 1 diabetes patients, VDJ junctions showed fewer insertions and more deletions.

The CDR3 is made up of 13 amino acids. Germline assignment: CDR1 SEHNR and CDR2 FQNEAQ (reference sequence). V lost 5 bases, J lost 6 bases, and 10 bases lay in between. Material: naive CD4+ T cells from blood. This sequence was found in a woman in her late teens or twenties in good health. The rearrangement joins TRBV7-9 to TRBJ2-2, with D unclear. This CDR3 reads CASSPSRAGELFF. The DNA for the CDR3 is TGTGCCAGCAGCCCCAGTCGTGCCGGGGAGCTGTTTTTT. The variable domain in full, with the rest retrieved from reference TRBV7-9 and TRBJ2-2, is DTGVSQNPRHKITKRGQNVTFRCDPISEHNRLYWYRQTLGQGPEFLTYFQNEAQLEKSRLLSDRFSAERPKGSFSTLEIQRTEQGDSAMYLCASSPSRAGELFFGEGSRLTVL.